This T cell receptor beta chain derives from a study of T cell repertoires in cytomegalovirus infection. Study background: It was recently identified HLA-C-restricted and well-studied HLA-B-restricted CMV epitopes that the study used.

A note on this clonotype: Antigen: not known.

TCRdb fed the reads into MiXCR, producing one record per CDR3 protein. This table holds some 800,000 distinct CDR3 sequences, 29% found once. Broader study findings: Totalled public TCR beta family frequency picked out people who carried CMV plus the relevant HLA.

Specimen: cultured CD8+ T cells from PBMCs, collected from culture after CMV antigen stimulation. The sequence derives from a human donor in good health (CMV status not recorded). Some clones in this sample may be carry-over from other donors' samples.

The CDR3 here is CASSKQGANSPLHF. The CDR3 DNA sequence: TGTGCCAGCAGCAAACAGGGGGCGAATTCACCCCTCCACTTT. V gene TRBV7-4 combines with J gene TRBJ1-6, with 9 bases fitting TRBD1. This CDR3 has 14 residues. Trimming at V came to 5 bases and at J to 7 bases, leaving 3 bases not matched to a gene. Germline V lookup: CDR1 SGHVT, CDR2 SQSDAQ.